Following are 19 T cell receptor beta chains from one sample sequenced in a study of low-dose radiotherapy and immunotherapy resistance in tumors. Time point defined: before trial treatment. For amplifying TCRs, the PCR ran for about 19 cycles with Phusion, which was used together with a constant-region primer and the adapter on the V primers. MiXCR, applied by TCRdb to the reads, yields one record per CDR3 protein. This table holds about 50,000 distinct CDR3 sequences, roughly 10% found once. The specimen comprised PBMCs, sampled before treatment. The receptors come from a female donor with ovarian cancer.

This clonotype was picked up many times. The chain couples TRBV3-1 to TRBJ2-3; no firm D call. This CDR3 region has 17 residues. V lost 0 bases and J 2 bases, leaving 15 bases between the germline ends. Germline-derived CDR1 and CDR2 are LGHDT and YNNKEL (reference sequence). CDR3 DNA: TGTGCCAGCAGCCAAGACGAGGCCGGATGGGTCACAGATACGCAGTATTTT. Residues: CASSQDEAGWVTDTQYF.

This clonotype was observed many times. The CDR3 loop is CATTDPQQGVNTEAFF. The CDR3 DNA follows: TGTGCCACCACCGATCCCCAACAGGGGGTAAACACTGAAGCTTTCTTT. This chain joins TRBV10-3 and TRBJ1-1; TRBD1 matches 8 bases. V was pared by 10 bases and J by 2 bases, with 15 bases of the junction left unmatched. The CDR3 contains 16 residues. CDR1 is ENHRY, CDR2 SYGVKD, per germline.

Ten or more counts support this clonotype. The gene calls are TRBV27 and TRBJ2-7; no firm D call. V lost 10 bases to trimming and J lost 0 bases, with 13 bases between them. Germline values: CDR1 MNHEY, CDR2 SMNVEV (reference sequence). The CDR3 totals 13 residues. CDR3 loop: CATSSENSYEQYF. The CDR3 DNA follows: TGTGCCACGTCATCAGAGAACTCCTACGAGCAGTACTTC.

This clonotype was recorded at least ten times. This rearrangement joins TRBV11-2 to TRBJ2-5; D possibly corresponds to TRBD1 (5 bases). There are 14 residues in the CDR3. Germline CDR1 SGHAT, CDR2 FQNNGV. The germline V and J ends were trimmed by 1 base and 4 bases, with 10 bases remaining between them. CDR3 residues: CASSLGTTGETQYF. Written as DNA, the CDR3 is TGTGCCAGCAGCTTAGGGACAACGGGAGAGACCCAGTACTTC.

A single count supports this clonotype. A far larger clone is a single base away, which makes a read error likely. This chain links TRBV5-1 with TRBJ2-7; 12 nucleotides agree with TRBD1. CDR3 length: 14 amino acids. V lost 7 bases to trimming and J lost 7 bases; unmatched junction nucleotides: 9. Looked up from germline, CDR1 is SGHRS and CDR2 is YFSETQ. For the CDR3, the DNA is TGCGCCAGCGCCGGGACAGGGGGCAAGTATGAGCAGTACTTC. Encoded protein: CASAGTGGKYEQYF.

This clonotype is categorized as medium-sized (0.01 to 0.1%). J is TRBJ2-1 and V is TRBV5-6, with 10 bases fitting TRBD1. J gave up 8 bases and V 4 bases, and 9 bases lay outside the gene matches. CDR1 and CDR2 (germline): SGHDT, YYEEEE. This CDR3 has 15 residues. DNA for the CDR3: TGTGCCAGCAGCCCTGGGACAGGGGCCGGGGATGAGCAGTTCTTC. Protein: CASSPGTGAGDEQFF.

Concerning this clonotype itself: With a far larger clone one base away, a read error is the likely cause. The chain links TRBV12-3 or TRBV12-4 to TRBJ1-3, with 8 bases matching TRBD1. This CDR3 is 15 amino acids long. The ends lost 6 bases at V and 4 bases at J; junction bases unmatched: 8. In DNA form, the CDR3 reads TGTGCCAGCAGGCCAGAGGACAGGGCCGGAAACACCATATATTTT. This sequence encodes CASRPEDRAGNTIYF.

This clonotype was counted at least ten times. The rearrangement uses TRBV29-1 and TRBJ1-2, with a weak D call TRBD1 (6 bases). The CDR3 runs to 13 residues. V dropped 4 bases and J dropped 2 bases, with 11 bases sitting between them. Germline V gene lookup returns CDR1 SQVTM and CDR2 ANQGSEA. CDR3: CSVGPTGNYGYTF. As DNA, the CDR3 is TGCAGCGTTGGCCCCACAGGGAACTATGGCTACACCTTC.

This clonotype was seen at least ten times. The chain combines TRBV5-1 with TRBJ2-1; D perhaps matches TRBD1 (6 bases). CDR1 and CDR2 from the germline V gene are SGHRS and YFSETQ. The CDR3 covers 15 residues. V was pared by 0 bases and J by 1 base, with 8 bases between. CDR3 sequence reads: CASSLEGTSYNEQFF. The CDR3 DNA follows: TGCGCCAGCAGCTTGGAAGGGACATCCTACAATGAGCAGTTCTTC.

About this clonotype itself: A far larger clone is only one base removed, so a read error is likely. The chain uses TRBV6-5 and TRBJ1-2, with D tentatively TRBD1 (5 bases). Germline CDR1 and CDR2: MNHEY and SVGAGI. V lost 10 bases and J lost 4, with 22 bases in between. The CDR3 length is 15 residues. The CDR3 DNA reads TGTGCCACCGTGCTTTCCTACCTGACAGCCTATGGCTACACCTTC. Translation: CATVLSYLTAYGYTF.

Ten or more counts support this clonotype. The chain recombines TRBV15 with TRBJ2-7, with a weak D call TRBD1 (5 bases). Germline V gives CDR1 LNHNV, CDR2 YYDKDF (reference sequence). V lost 3 bases and J 3 bases, leaving 9 bases between the germline ends. This CDR3 region has 13 residues. The CDR3: CATSSNQGYEQYF. CDR3 nucleotide sequence: TGTGCCACCAGCAGCAACCAGGGCTACGAGCAGTACTTC.

In this sample, this clonotype turned up many times. The chain carries TRBV15 and TRBJ1-2, with TRBD1 matching over 7 bases. The CDR3 runs 13 residues. V shed 3 bases, J shed 8 bases, and the junction held 6 bases outside the gene matches. Germline assignment: CDR1 LNHNV and CDR2 YYDKDF (reference sequence). In DNA, the CDR3 is TGTGCCACCAGCAGTCGTACAGGGGAGGGCTACACCTTC. It encodes CATSSRTGEGYTF.

Concerning this clonotype itself: The likely explanation is a read error, given a far larger clone one base away. The CDR3 sequence: CASLRDRVGNEQYF. CDR3 in DNA: TGTGCCAGCCTCCGGGACAGGGTGGGCAATGAGCAGTACTTC. The rearrangement links TRBV5-6 to TRBJ2-7, with TRBD1 matching 9 bases. Germline CDR1 is SGHDT and CDR2 is YYEEEE. The CDR3 consists of 14 residues. V lost 7 bases, J lost 7 bases, and 12 bases stayed unmatched.

This clonotype was picked up many times. The chain is built from TRBV6-1 and TRBJ2-1; 8 bases are a match to TRBD1. V lost 2 bases to trimming and J lost 15 bases; unmatched junction nucleotides: 9. This CDR3 is built from 13 residues. Germline V gives CDR1 MNHNS, CDR2 SASEGT. The chain's CDR3 is CASSETAWDRPFF. The CDR3, as DNA: TGTGCCAGCAGTGAAACGGCTTGGGACAGGCCGTTCTTC.

This clonotype was seen at least ten times. The chain employs TRBV7-3 and TRBJ1-5, with D possibly TRBD1 on 5 matching bases. Germline-derived CDR1 and CDR2 are SGHTA and FQGTGA. Trimming pared 5 bases from V and 3 bases from J, leaving 11 bases between. CDR3 length: 14 residues. The CDR3 DNA sequence: TGTGCCAGCAGCGAAGACAGAAACAATCAGCCCCAGCATTTT. This sequence encodes CASSEDRNNQPQHF.

CDR3 residues: CASSNPDRATYEQYF. The DNA of the CDR3 is TGTGCCAGCAGTAACCCGGACAGAGCTACCTACGAGCAGTACTTC. J is TRBJ2-7 and V is TRBV6-8, with D perhaps matching TRBD1 (6 bases). The CDR3 spans 15 residues. V was pared by 5 bases and J by 2 bases, with 16 bases between. Germline-derived CDR1 and CDR2 are MNHGY and SAAAGT.

This clonotype was recorded at least ten times. V usage is TRBV20-1 and J usage is TRBJ2-6, with 8 bases aligning to TRBD2. This CDR3 contains 17 residues. V lost 6 bases, J lost 0 bases, and 10 bases stayed unmatched. CDR1 and CDR2 (germline): DFQATT, SNEGSKA (reference sequence). In nucleotides, the CDR3 is TGCAGTGCCGCTCCCACGGGGGGGAGCTCTGGGGCCAACGTCCTGACTTTC. Amino acid sequence: CSAAPTGGSSGANVLTF.

The table lists this clonotype with many counts. The chain has TRBV14 and TRBJ1-5; the D is unclear. V lost 4 bases and J lost 3, with 10 bases in between. This CDR3 comprises 14 residues. The germline CDR1 and CDR2 sequences are SGHDN and FVKESK. CDR3 DNA sequence: TGTGCCAGCAGCCCCCGGAAATTCAATCAGCCCCAGCATTTT. It specifies CASSPRKFNQPQHF. Full variable domain (rest looked up from reference TRBV14 and TRBJ1-5): EAGVTQFPSHSVIEKGQTVTLRCDPISGHDNLYWYRRVMGKEIKFLLHFVKESKQDESGMPNNRFLAERTGGTYSTLKVQPAELEDSGVYFCASSPRKFNQPQHFGDGTRLSIL.

The rearrangement links TRBV7-2 to TRBJ2-1; 8 bases align to TRBD1. The CDR3 has 15 residues. Germline loops: CDR1 SGHTA, CDR2 FQGNSA. J gave up 8 bases and V 5 bases, and 11 bases lay outside the gene matches. CDR3 region: CASSTRQGRSYEQFF. The CDR3 bases are TGTGCCAGCAGCACACGACAGGGGAGAAGCTATGAGCAGTTCTTC.